The 15 T cell receptor beta chains below were found in one sample sequenced in a study of regulatory T cells in long-lasting Graves disease. Arm-PCR of CDR3 regions and iRepertoire HTBI primers were used to build TCR beta libraries. One entry per CDR3 protein results from TCRdb running MiXCR on the multiplex PCR reads. The table shows about 620,000 distinct CDR3 sequences, with about 15% occurring only once. Time point denoted: newly diagnosed GD, antithyroid drugs for less than 3 months. PBMCs were the source of the RNA used for TCR sequencing. These data also featured in a second study, about T cells in Graves' hyperthyroidism and ophthalmopathy.

The sample was peripheral blood mononuclear cells (PBMCs), taken at new diagnosis, from a patient treated with antithyroid drugs. The receptors were sampled from a woman under 40 with Graves disease.

V and J are TRBV18 and TRBJ2-7; D perhaps matches TRBD1 (6 bases). This CDR3 comprises 15 residues. V dropped 0 bases and J dropped 1 base, with 10 bases sitting between them. From germline, CDR1 is KGHSH and CDR2 LQKENI. CDR3 sequence (DNA): TGTGCCAGCTCACCACCAGTCAGGGGATCCTACGAGCAGTACTTC. This translates into CASSPPVRGSYEQYF.

The chain carries TRBV27 and TRBJ2-1, with 8 bases identical to TRBD2. From germline, CDR1 is MNHEY and CDR2 SMNVEV (reference sequence). J gave up 4 bases and V 3 bases, and 11 bases lay outside the gene matches. The CDR3 has 17 residues. DNA of the CDR3: TGTGCCAGCAGTTTCCGGGGGGGACGGGGGTTTTACAATGAGCAGTTCTTC. This gives the protein CASSFRGGRGFYNEQFF.

About this clonotype itself: This clone may be a read error of a much larger clone one base away. The chain recombines TRBV6-1 with TRBJ1-5, with a weak D call TRBD1 (5 bases). V lost 6 bases and J lost 7, with 25 bases in between. The CDR3 is 17 amino acids. Germline CDR1 is MNHNS and CDR2 is SASEGT. CDR3 sequence: CASSHSEVTDAGQPQHF. CDR3 bases: TGTGCCAGCAGCCATAGTGAGGTGACGGACGCAGGGCAGCCCCAGCATTTT.

This clonotype was counted a few times. The chain is built from TRBV20-1 and TRBJ2-1; 12 bases match TRBD2. The CDR3 is 17 residues long. After removal of 0 bases from V and 8 bases from J, the junction contained 11 bases not matched to a gene. Per the germline V gene, CDR1 is DFQATT and CDR2 is SNEGSKA (reference sequence). Here the CDR3 DNA reads TGCAGTGCTAGAGAGAGGGAGGGACTAGCGGGCAGACATGAGCAGTTCTTC. Residues: CSAREREGLAGRHEQFF.

There are many counts of this clonotype. The genes are TRBV7-8 and TRBJ1-6; TRBD1 matches 7 bases. The CDR3 spans 16 residues. The junction had 11 bases not matched to a gene; V was cut back by 5 bases and J by 7 bases. The germline CDR1 and CDR2 sequences are SGHVS and FQNEAQ. CDR3 bases: TGTGCCAGCAGCCAAGGCCCGGGACAGATAAATTCACCCCTCCACTTT. As protein: CASSQGPGQINSPLHF.

In this sample, this clonotype turned up many times. The chain links TRBV20-1 to TRBJ2-7; D ambiguous. The CDR3 is 12 amino acids. Trimming stripped 5 bases from V and 2 bases from J, with 10 bases between. In germline, CDR1 is DFQATT, CDR2 SNEGSKA (reference sequence). The CDR3 spells CSAPRQAYEQYF. CDR3 bases: TGCAGTGCTCCGCGGCAAGCCTACGAGCAGTACTTC.

CDR3 nucleotides: TGTGCCAGCAGCGTACTATTATTAGCCCGATCCGGGGAATACGAGCAGTACTTC. Translation: CASSVLLLARSGEYEQYF. J is TRBJ2-7 and V is TRBV6-2 or TRBV6-3; the D gene is possibly TRBD2 (5 bases). CDR3 length: 18 amino acids. Germline V gene sequence: CDR1 MNHEY, CDR2 SVGEGT. Trimming removed 6 bases from V and 4 bases from J, with 28 bases in between.

The chain combines TRBV6-1 with TRBJ1-6, with a weak D call TRBD1 (6 bases). V was pared by 5 bases and J by 5 bases, with 13 bases between. Per germline, CDR1 MNHNS and CDR2 SASEGT. The CDR3 runs 15 residues. For the CDR3, the DNA is TGTGCCAGCAGTAAACCGGGACAAAATAATTCACCCCTCCACTTT. Its protein is CASSKPGQNNSPLHF.

The V gene is TRBV6-1, the J gene TRBJ1-2, with a tentative D call TRBD1 (5 bases). Germline lookup yields CDR1 MNHNS and CDR2 SASEGT. Trimming cost V 6 bases and J 0 bases, with 17 bases left between them. The CDR3 totals 16 residues. In DNA form, the CDR3 reads TGTGCCAGCAGCTACGGGGGGGAGCGTCCTAACTATGGCTACACCTTC. Its translation is CASSYGGERPNYGYTF.

This clonotype was seen many times. The gene calls are TRBV27 and TRBJ1-2; D perhaps matches TRBD1 (6 bases). V lost 2 bases to trimming and J lost 7 bases, with 11 bases between them. Germline values: CDR1 MNHEY, CDR2 SMNVEV (reference sequence). The CDR3 is made up of 13 amino acids. The CDR3 loop is CASSLGRGTGYTF. CDR3 in DNA: TGTGCCAGCAGTTTAGGGAGGGGGACTGGCTACACCTTC.

This clonotype was recorded a few times. The CDR3 coding sequence is TGTGCCAGCAGTTTATCGACAGGGGCGGCGGGCTACGAGCAGTACTTC. As protein: CASSLSTGAAGYEQYF. This chain joins TRBV27 and TRBJ2-7; 8 bases match TRBD1. The CDR3 length is 16 residues. Unmatched junction bases numbered 7, after V lost 0 bases and J lost 3 bases. Germline V gene sequence: CDR1 MNHEY, CDR2 SMNVEV (reference sequence).

The table lists this clonotype with many counts. CDR3 protein: CASSLALLRQDYNEQFF. CDR3 coding DNA: TGTGCCAGCAGTTTAGCGCTACTTCGGCAGGACTACAATGAGCAGTTCTTC. The V and J genes are TRBV12-3 or TRBV12-4 and TRBJ2-1; no clear D gene. The CDR3 is 17 residues long. The V end lost 0 bases, the J end lost 3 bases, and 15 bases lay between the germline ends.

The table lists this clonotype with a few counts. The chain recombines TRBV5-1 with TRBJ2-5; maybe TRBD2 (6 bases). This CDR3 contains 14 residues. Germline-derived CDR1 and CDR2 are SGHRS and YFSETQ. V lost 5 bases, J lost 1 base, and 12 bases lay in between. The CDR3 DNA sequence: TGCGCCAGCAGTTCGGGGGAGAGCCAAGAGACCCAGTACTTC. This sequence encodes CASSSGESQETQYF.

The chain has TRBV9 and TRBJ2-1; TRBD1 matches at 7 bases. This CDR3 is 15 amino acids long. Germline V gives CDR1 SGDLS, CDR2 YYNGEE. V dropped 3 bases and J dropped 7; count of bases not matched to a gene: 10. The CDR3: CASSEEDRLSNEQFF. CDR3 coding DNA: TGTGCCAGCAGCGAGGAGGACAGGCTCTCGAATGAGCAGTTCTTC.

This clonotype occurred many times. V and J are TRBV5-1 and TRBJ2-7, with D perhaps given as TRBD1 or TRBD2 (5 bases each). The germline V and J ends were trimmed by 4 bases and 3 bases, with 11 bases remaining between them. This CDR3 is built from 13 residues. The germline gives CDR1 SGHRS, CDR2 YFSETQ. CDR3 sequence: CASSRGTVYEQYF. For the CDR3, the DNA is TGCGCCAGCAGCCGGGGCACCGTCTACGAGCAGTACTTC.